This entry lists 15 T cell receptor beta chains sequenced from one sample in a study of cytomegalovirus exposure and HLA in healthy donors. Use of 60 Vbeta and 13 Jbeta primers characterized the PCR. The protocol was immunoSEQ multiplex PCR, while the TCRdb copy is restricted to in-frame clones and leaves out a portion. The table has about 140,000 clones, about 80% seen once. Sequencing was done on a sample of PBMCs. The receptors shown here come from a man aged 18 to 35 in good health and CMV-seronegative.

This chain joins TRBV11-2 and TRBJ2-3, with 7 bases identical to TRBD2. Germline V CDR1 and CDR2: SGHAT, FQNNGV. With V trimmed by 1 base and J by 1 base, 11 bases remained unmatched. The CDR3 contains 18 residues. CDR3 sequence (DNA): TGTGCCAGCAGCTTAGTCGGGCGGGGGAGCGGGGGCACAGATACGCAGTATTTT. This translates into CASSLVGRGSGGTDTQYF.

The chain links TRBV4-1 to TRBJ2-7; 7 bases align to TRBD1. V was clipped by 3 bases and J by 9 bases; unmatched bases: 8. The CDR3 totals 13 residues. CDR1 is MGHRA, CDR2 YSYEKL, per germline. CDR3 region: CASSQELQGTQYF. The CDR3 coding sequence is TGCGCCAGCAGCCAGGAACTACAGGGGACGCAGTACTTC.

The rearrangement links TRBV9 to TRBJ1-4; possible D gene TRBD1, 6 bases. The CDR3 runs to 16 residues. Germline V gene sequence: CDR1 SGDLS, CDR2 YYNGEE. V dropped 3 bases and J dropped 0 bases, with 12 bases sitting between them. The CDR3 loop reads CASSERGTATNEKLFF. CDR3 sequence (DNA): TGTGCCAGCAGCGAGAGGGGGACCGCAACTAATGAAAAACTGTTTTTT.

V gene TRBV30 combines with J gene TRBJ2-1; 12 bases fit TRBD2. The germline V gene encodes CDR1 GTSNPN and CDR2 SVGIG (reference sequence). V lost 3 bases, J lost 6 bases, and 6 bases stayed unmatched. This CDR3 contains 15 residues. The DNA for the CDR3 is TGTGCCTGGAGCCAGGGACTAGCGGGCCGCAATGAGCAGTTCTTC. It encodes CAWSQGLAGRNEQFF.

A note on this clone: A clone one base away is much larger, so this may be a read error. The chain links TRBV2 to TRBJ2-3; 11 bases line up with TRBD2. In germline, CDR1 is SNHLY, CDR2 FYNNEI. CDR3 size: 15 residues. Trimming cost V 2 bases and J 4 bases; bases outside gene matches: 2. Here the CDR3 reads CASSELAGGADTQYF. The CDR3 DNA sequence: TGTGCCAGCAGTGAACTAGCGGGAGGCGCAGATACGCAGTATTTT.

This clone has more than one count but fewer than ten. This chain uses TRBV7-6 with TRBJ1-1; D call uncertain. Germline loops: CDR1 SGHVS, CDR2 FNYEAQ. Trimming removed 0 bases at V and 1 base at J, with 6 bases between. CDR3 length: 14 residues. DNA of the CDR3: TGTGCCAGCAGCTTAGCGGTCGGGAACACTGAAGCTTTCTTT. Translating it yields CASSLAVGNTEAFF.

This chain links TRBV27 with TRBJ2-7, with TRBD2 matching 13 bases. Germline V gives CDR1 MNHEY, CDR2 SMNVEV (reference sequence). The CDR3 totals 17 residues. V lost 8 bases and J lost 4; bases outside the gene matches: 14. The CDR3 region has the DNA TGTGCCAGCCGGGGTACTAGCGGGAGGGCCAACTGGTACGAGCAGTACTTC. It is translated as CASRGTSGRANWYEQYF.

This clone was counted between two and nine times. A junction boundary mismatches the germline segment, possibly from a read error. The chain couples TRBV29-1 to TRBJ2-2; TRBD2 might be the D (5 bases). Germline V gene sequence: CDR1 SQVTM, CDR2 ANQGSEA. The CDR3 is made up of 12 amino acids. The CDR3 DNA is TGCAGCGTTGGGGATATCCACCGGGGAGCTGTTTTT. This sequence encodes CSVGDIHRGAVF.

The chain employs TRBV15 and TRBJ2-7, with 11 bases identical to TRBD1. V lost 4 bases, J lost 5 bases, and 4 bases stayed unmatched. The CDR3 runs to 14 residues. Germline CDR1 and CDR2: LNHNV and YYDKDF (reference sequence). CDR3 sequence: CATSKRDRGDEQYF. The CDR3 coding sequence is TGTGCCACCAGCAAAAGGGACAGGGGGGACGAGCAGTACTTC.

This clone has just a few counts. The chain uses TRBV15 and TRBJ2-3, with TRBD1 identical over 9 bases. The length of the CDR3 is 15 residues. The V gene's germline CDR1 is LNHNV and CDR2 YYDKDF (reference sequence). V shed 3 bases and J 2 bases; nucleotides not matched to a gene: 3. In nucleotides, the CDR3 is TGTGCCACCAGCAGGACAGGGGGGGTCACAGATACGCAGTATTTT. Translating gives CATSRTGGVTDTQYF.

V and J are TRBV9 and TRBJ2-5, with 7 bases identical to TRBD2. The CDR3 has 15 residues. Trimming took 2 bases from V and 5 from J; bases not matched to a gene: 9. The germline gives CDR1 SGDLS, CDR2 YYNGEE. The CDR3 sequence is CASSVRDYWRETQYF. The CDR3 region has the DNA TGTGCCAGCAGCGTCCGGGACTATTGGAGGGAGACCCAGTACTTC.

There are a few counts of this clone. V and J are TRBV7-9 and TRBJ2-7; a weak D match, TRBD2 (7 bases). V was pared by 3 bases and J by 3 bases, with 15 bases between. CDR1 is SEHNR, CDR2 FQNEAQ, per germline (reference sequence). The CDR3 contains 15 residues. The CDR3 here is CASSLGGGEFYEQYF. DNA of the CDR3: TGTGCCAGCAGCTTGGGGGGGGGCGAATTCTACGAGCAGTACTTC.

This clone was recorded once. The V gene is TRBV9, the J gene TRBJ2-1; 11 bases map to TRBD2. CDR3 length equals 17 residues. J lost 4 bases, V lost 4 bases, and 10 bases had no gene match. The germline CDR1 and CDR2 sequences are SGDLS and YYNGEE. The CDR3 is CASSPSPGTSGYNEQFF. Here the CDR3 DNA reads TGTGCCAGCAGCCCCAGCCCCGGGACTAGCGGTTACAATGAGCAGTTCTTC.

CDR3 nucleotides: TGTGCCAGTATGAACAGCTATGGCTACACCTTC. As protein: CASMNSYGYTF. This rearrangement joins TRBV19 to TRBJ1-2; D is uncertain. The ends were cut back, 7 bases at V and 4 bases at J, with 7 bases in the middle. The length of the CDR3 is 11 residues. From germline, CDR1 is LNHDA and CDR2 SQIVND (reference sequence).

As regards this clone: The sample carries other DNA sequences with the same CDR3. This chain connects TRBV28 to TRBJ1-5; 7 positions agree with TRBD1. The V segment lost 9 bases and the J segment 1 base; nucleotides outside the gene matches: 6. Per germline, CDR1 MDHEN and CDR2 SYDVKM. The CDR3 loop spans 14 amino acids. CDR3 amino acids: CASRQGVSNQPQHF. The CDR3 nucleotides read TGTGCCAGTAGGCAGGGGGTAAGCAATCAGCCCCAGCATTTT.